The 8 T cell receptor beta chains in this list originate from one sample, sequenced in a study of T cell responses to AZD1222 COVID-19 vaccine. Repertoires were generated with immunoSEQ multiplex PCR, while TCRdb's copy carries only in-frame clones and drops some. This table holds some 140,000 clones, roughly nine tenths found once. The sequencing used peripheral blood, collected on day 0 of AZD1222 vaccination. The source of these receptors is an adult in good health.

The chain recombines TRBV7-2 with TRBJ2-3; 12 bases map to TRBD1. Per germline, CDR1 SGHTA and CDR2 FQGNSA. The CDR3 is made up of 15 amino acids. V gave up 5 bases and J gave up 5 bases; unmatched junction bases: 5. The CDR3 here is CASSPGQGAVDTQYF. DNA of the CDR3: TGTGCCAGCAGCCCGGGACAGGGGGCCGTAGATACGCAGTATTTT.

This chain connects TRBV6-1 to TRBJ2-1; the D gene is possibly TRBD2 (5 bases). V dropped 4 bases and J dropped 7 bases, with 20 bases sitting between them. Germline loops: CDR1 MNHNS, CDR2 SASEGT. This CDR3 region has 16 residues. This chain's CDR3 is CASSARFGLSGNEQFF. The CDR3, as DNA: TGTGCCAGCAGTGCGAGGTTTGGCCTATCGGGAAATGAGCAGTTCTTC.

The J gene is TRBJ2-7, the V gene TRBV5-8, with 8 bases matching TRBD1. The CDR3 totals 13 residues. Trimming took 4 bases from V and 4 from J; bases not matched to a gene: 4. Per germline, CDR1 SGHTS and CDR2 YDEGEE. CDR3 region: CASSLDREYEQYF. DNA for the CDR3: TGTGCCAGCAGCCTGGACAGGGAATACGAGCAGTACTTC. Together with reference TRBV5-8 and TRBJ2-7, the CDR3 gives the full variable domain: EAGVTQSPTHLIKTRGQQATLRCSPISGHTSVYWYQQALGLGLQFLLWYDEGEERNRGNFPPRFSGRQFPNYSSELNVNALELEDSALYLCASSLDREYEQYFGPGTRLTVT.

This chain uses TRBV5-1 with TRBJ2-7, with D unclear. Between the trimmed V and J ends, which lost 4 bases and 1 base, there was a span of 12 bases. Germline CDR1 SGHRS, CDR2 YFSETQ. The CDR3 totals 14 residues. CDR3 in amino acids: CASSPDTYSYEQYF. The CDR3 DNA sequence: TGCGCCAGCAGCCCAGACACCTATTCCTACGAGCAGTACTTC.

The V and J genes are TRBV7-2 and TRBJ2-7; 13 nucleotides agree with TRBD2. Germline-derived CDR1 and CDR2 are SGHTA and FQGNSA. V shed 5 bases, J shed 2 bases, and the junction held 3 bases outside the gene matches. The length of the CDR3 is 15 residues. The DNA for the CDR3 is TGTGCCAGCAGCCAGACTAGCGGGGGGACCTACGAGCAGTACTTC. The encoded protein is CASSQTSGGTYEQYF.

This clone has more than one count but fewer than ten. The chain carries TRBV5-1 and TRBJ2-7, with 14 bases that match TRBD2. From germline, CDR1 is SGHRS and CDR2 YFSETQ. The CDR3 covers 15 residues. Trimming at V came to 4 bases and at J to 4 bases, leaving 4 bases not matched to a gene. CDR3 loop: CASSRGTSGRYEQYF. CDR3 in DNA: TGCGCCAGCAGCCGAGGGACTAGCGGGAGATACGAGCAGTACTTC.

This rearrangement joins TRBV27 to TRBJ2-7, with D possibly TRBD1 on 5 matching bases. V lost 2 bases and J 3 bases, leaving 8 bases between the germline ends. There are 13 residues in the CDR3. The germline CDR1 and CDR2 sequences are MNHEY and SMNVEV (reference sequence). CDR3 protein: CASSLRGGYEQYF. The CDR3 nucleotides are TGTGCCAGCAGTTTAAGGGGCGGCTACGAGCAGTACTTC.

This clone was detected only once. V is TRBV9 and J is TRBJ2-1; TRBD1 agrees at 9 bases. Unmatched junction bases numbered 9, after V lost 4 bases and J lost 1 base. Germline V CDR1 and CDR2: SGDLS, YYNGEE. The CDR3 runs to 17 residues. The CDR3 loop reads CASSPRQGGSSYNEQFF. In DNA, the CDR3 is TGTGCCAGCAGCCCTCGACAGGGGGGTTCGTCCTACAATGAGCAGTTCTTC.